This T cell receptor beta chain was sequenced for a study of control samples from healthy donors and cancer patients. Libraries were prepared by immunoSEQ multiplex PCR; TCRdb keeps only in-frame clonotypes and omits some of them. The sample carries about 89,000 clones, around nine tenths recorded once. The CDR3 length is 14 residues. The ends were cut back, 1 base at V and 4 bases at J, with 7 bases in the middle. Germline lookup yields CDR1 LNHDA and CDR2 SQIVND (reference sequence). The receptor's source is a young man in good health. The gene calls are TRBV19 and TRBJ2-2, with D unresolved. Source material: blood. The CDR3 DNA is TGTGCCAGTAGTATAGTAGGGTCCACCGGGGAGCTGTTTTTT. Amino acid sequence: CASSIVGSTGELFF.